The rows below give T cell receptor beta chains drawn from one sample of a study of blood T cell repertoires in COVID-19. Measured with immunoSEQ multiplex PCR; TCRdb has only the in-frame clones, and not every one. The table includes some 150,000 clones, more than 80% detected once. The source material was peripheral blood. Receptors were obtained from a man in his 60s with acute or convalescent COVID-19. Each CDR3 is given with its conserved first and last residue. The D gene is left open where the match is weak. A row's size may be missing; if present it is once, few, many or a size class.

TRBV5-4	TRBD1	NA	TRBJ1-3	TGTGCCAGCAGCATACAGGGGGCTGGAGGAAACACCATATATTTT	CASSIQGAGGNTIYF
TRBV19	TRBD1	NA	TRBJ1-2	TGTGCCAGTACTTGGGACAGGGGCGATGGCTACACCTTC	CASTWDRGDGYTF
TRBV5-1	TRBD2	once	TRBJ2-2	TGCGCCAGCAAATCGGTTCAGGGACTAGCGTCCACCGGGGAGCTGTTTTTT	CASKSVQGLASTGELFF
TRBV18	NA	NA	TRBJ1-5	TGTGCCAGCTCACAGGGGTCGGGTCAGCCCCAGCATTTT	CASSQGSGQPQHF
TRBV7-9	TRBD1	NA	TRBJ1-6	TGTGCCAGCAGCTTCTCCGGGACAGGCTCACCCCTCCACTTT	CASSFSGTGSPLHF
TRBV6-2/TRBV6-3	NA	NA	TRBJ2-7	TGTGCCAGCAGTTACTCAGGGTATAGCGACGAGCAGTACTTC	CASSYSGYSDEQYF
TRBV3-1/TRBV3-2	TRBD1	NA	TRBJ1-5	TGTGCCAGCAGCCCTCGACAGGGGTCAGGGCCCCAGCATTTT	CASSPRQGSGPQHF
TRBV20-1	NA	once	TRBJ2-7	TGCAGTGCTAGGAGCGGCCACGAGCAGTACTTC	CSARSGHEQYF
TRBV7-9	TRBD1	many	TRBJ1-1	TGTGCCAGCAGCTCTTCCGGGACGCTCAGGGGGGAAGCTTTCTTT	CASSSSGTLRGEAFF
TRBV5-1	TRBD1	NA	TRBJ2-3	TGCGCCAGCAGGCCCGGGACAGGGGCCCCAGATACGCAGTATTTT	CASRPGTGAPDTQYF
TRBV5-4	NA	once	TRBJ1-4	TGTGCCAGCAGCCCGGGGGGGGGTTTCGATGAAAAACTGTTTTTT	CASSPGGGFDEKLFF
TRBV14	NA	NA	TRBJ1-2	TGTGCCAGCAGCCAAGATTTCGGCCTCGCGGGCTATGGCTACACCTTC	CASSQDFGLAGYGYTF
TRBV5-1	TRBD1	few	TRBJ2-7	TGCGCCAGCAGCGAATGGACCGGCGGGACAGGGTCCGAGCAGTACTTC	CASSEWTGGTGSEQYF
TRBV7-9	NA	few	TRBJ2-3	TGTGCCAGCAGCCGACTGAGCACAGATACGCAGTATTTT	CASSRLSTDTQYF
TRBV10-1	NA	once	TRBJ1-1	TGCGCCAGCAGTGAGCGGAACACTGAAGCTTTCTTT	CASSERNTEAFF
TRBV12-1	NA	once	TRBJ1-1	TGTGCCACCCAGAAGACGGGAAGAAAAGACAGGGCGAACACTGAAGCTTTCTTT	CATQKTGRKDRANTEAFF
TRBV29-1	TRBD1	NA	TRBJ2-7	TGCAGCACCTGGACAGGGCCCTACGAGCAGTACTTC	CSTWTGPYEQYF
TRBV30	TRBD2	NA	TRBJ2-7	TGTGCCTGGAGGAGAACTAGCGGGGGCTACGAGCAGTACTTC	CAWRRTSGGYEQYF
TRBV10-3	NA	NA	TRBJ1-2	TGTGCCATCAGCTATGCCCCCTCAAACTATGGCTACACCTTC	CAISYAPSNYGYTF
TRBV10-1	TRBD1	NA	TRBJ2-7	TGCGCCAGCAGTGAGATGGACAGGGGTTCCTACGAGCAGTACTTC	CASSEMDRGSYEQYF
TRBV5-8	NA	once	TRBJ1-2	TGTGCCAGCAGACCGGGACACGGGAAGACCTATGGCTACACCTTC	CASRPGHGKTYGYTF
TRBV19	NA	NA	TRBJ2-7	TGTGCCAGTAGTCTACAGGGCTCCGAGCAGTACTTC	CASSLQGSEQYF
TRBV29-1	TRBD1	NA	TRBJ1-4	TGCAGCGTTCCGGGACAGGATAATGAAAAACTGTTTTTT	CSVPGQDNEKLFF
TRBV6-1	NA	NA	TRBJ1-4	TGTGCCAGCAGTGGGGGCCTATTTTCAACTAATGAAAAACTGTTTTTT	CASSGGLFSTNEKLFF
TRBV19	NA	once	TRBJ1-1	TGTGCCAGTAGTAAATCGACACTGCAGAACACTGAAGCTTTCTTT	CASSKSTLQNTEAFF
TRBV19	NA	NA	TRBJ2-2	TGTGCCAGTAGTATAGATGTCGCCATATCCTCCATGAGAGGTACCGGGGAGCTGTTTTTT	CASSIDVAISSMRGTGELFF
TRBV7-8	NA	NA	TRBJ2-7	TGTGCCAGCACCCCGTACGGGTACGAGCAGTACTTC	CASTPYGYEQYF
TRBV5-6	NA	NA	TRBJ2-2	TGTGCCAGCAGCTATTGGCCGCAGGGGACCACCGGGGAGCTGTTTTTT	CASSYWPQGTTGELFF
TRBV3-1/TRBV3-2	NA	NA	TRBJ1-2	TGTGCCAGCAGTCGGACAGATAACTATGGCTACACCTTC	CASSRTDNYGYTF
TRBV6-5	NA	NA	TRBJ1-1	TGTGCCAGCACCGGCGGGCGGATGAACACTGAAGCTTTCTTT	CASTGGRMNTEAFF
TRBV24-1	NA	NA	TRBJ1-2	TGTGCCACCAGTGATTCCAACTTCTATGGCTACACCTTC	CATSDSNFYGYTF
TRBV5-1	TRBD2	NA	TRBJ2-7	TGCGCCAGCAGCCGCGGCGATAGCGGGGGGTACGAGCAGTACTTC	CASSRGDSGGYEQYF